A single sample is the source of the 14 T cell receptor beta chains below, sequenced in a study of patients and donors after allogeneic stem cell transplantation. TCRdb processed the RT-PCR reads anew with MiXCR; each CDR3 protein has one entry. In the table there are approximately 150,000 distinct CDR3 sequences, approximately 25% of which are singletons. The sequenced sample was blood, either unsorted or a sorted T cell fraction (not recorded which). The receptors were gathered from a human donor who was either an allogeneic HSCT recipient or a stem cell or donor lymphocyte infusion donor (not recorded which). It is not recorded whose cells these are; they may come from a transplant donor.

This clonotype was recorded a few times. The chain carries TRBV7-9 and TRBJ1-6, with D tentatively TRBD1 (5 bases). Per germline, CDR1 SEHNR and CDR2 FQNEAQ (reference sequence). This CDR3 is built from 16 residues. Trimming pared 0 bases from V and 9 bases from J, leaving 15 bases between. CDR3 residues: CASSLARAGRGSPLHF. The CDR3 DNA follows: TGTGCCAGCAGCTTAGCGCGGGCAGGGCGGGGTTCACCCCTCCACTTT. The full variable domain, rest sourced from reference TRBV7-9 and TRBJ1-6, is DTGVSQNPRHKITKRGQNVTFRCDPISEHNRLYWYRQTLGQGPEFLTYFQNEAQLEKSRLLSDRFSAERPKGSFSTLEIQRTEQGDSAMYLCASSLARAGRGSPLHFGNGTRLTVT.

This clonotype was detected only a few times. J is TRBJ1-1 and V is TRBV5-1, with D uncertain. CDR3 length equals 14 residues. The germline V and J ends were trimmed by 4 bases and 3 bases, with 13 bases remaining between them. Looked up from germline, CDR1 is SGHRS and CDR2 is YFSETQ. CDR3 region: CASSPDYGDTEAFF. The CDR3 DNA follows: TGCGCCAGCAGCCCGGACTACGGAGACACTGAAGCTTTCTTT. The full variable domain, its missing parts supplied by reference TRBV5-1 and TRBJ1-1, is KAGVTQTPRYLIKTRGQQVTLSCSPISGHRSVSWYQQTPGQGLQFLFEYFSETQRNKGNFPGRFSGRQFSNSRSEMNVSTLELGDSALYLCASSPDYGDTEAFFGQGTRLTVV.

In this sample, this clonotype turned up once. This chain joins TRBV3-1 and TRBJ2-4, with a tentative D call TRBD2 (6 bases). This CDR3 comprises 13 residues. Germline loops: CDR1 LGHDT, CDR2 YNNKEL (reference sequence). V gave up 1 base and J gave up 7 bases, with 8 bases separating them. In DNA form, the CDR3 reads TGTGCCAGCAGCCAAGTGGAGGGGAACATTCAGTACTTC. Translation gives CASSQVEGNIQYF. The full variable domain, rest sourced from reference TRBV3-1 and TRBJ2-4, is DTAVSQTPKYLVTQMGNDKSIKCEQNLGHDTMYWYKQDSKKFLKIMFSYNNKELIINETVPNRFSPKSPDKAHLNLHINSLELGDSAVYFCASSQVEGNIQYFGAGTRLSVL.

This rearrangement joins TRBV6-5 to TRBJ1-2, with D unresolved. The germline CDR1 and CDR2 sequences are MNHEY and SVGAGI. V gave up 0 bases and J gave up 4 bases, with 9 bases separating them. This CDR3 contains 14 residues. The CDR3 sequence is CASSYSDMAYGYTF. In DNA, the CDR3 is TGTGCCAGCAGTTACTCTGACATGGCCTATGGCTACACCTTC.

The chain is built from TRBV20-1 and TRBJ2-2, with no clear D. Per the germline V gene, CDR1 is DFQATT and CDR2 is SNEGSKA (reference sequence). Between the trimmed V and J ends, which lost 6 bases and 0 bases, there was a span of 8 bases. CDR3 length: 13 amino acids. The CDR3 DNA follows: TGCAGTGCCCCCGACTCGAACACCGGGGAGCTGTTTTTT. It translates to CSAPDSNTGELFF.

CDR3 DNA sequence: TGCGCCAGCAGCGCTTGGGGGCTGAAAAGGAGCTCCTATAATTCACCCCTCCACTTT. Its protein is CASSAWGLKRSSYNSPLHF. The chain carries TRBV5-1 and TRBJ1-6; tentative D call: TRBD1 (6 bases). The CDR3 runs 19 residues. Trimming stripped 4 bases from V and 0 bases from J, with 20 bases between. CDR1 and CDR2 from the germline V gene are SGHRS and YFSETQ.

This chain connects TRBV7-2 to TRBJ1-2; 7 bases align to TRBD1. Trimming removed 6 bases from V and 6 bases from J; junction bases left unmatched: 7. CDR3 size: 13 residues. Germline V gives CDR1 SGHTA, CDR2 FQGNSA. DNA for the CDR3: TGTGCCAGCAGTGTTGGCCAGGGGGATGGCTACACCTTC. This codes for CASSVGQGDGYTF.

This clonotype was recorded a few times. The chain couples TRBV20-1 to TRBJ2-7; the D gene is possibly TRBD2 (5 bases). There are 14 residues in the CDR3. Germline values: CDR1 DFQATT, CDR2 SNEGSKA (reference sequence). V lost 7 bases and J lost 0, with 16 bases in between. CDR3 in amino acids: CSVPGGSYSYEQYF. In DNA form, the CDR3 reads TGCAGTGTCCCAGGTGGGAGTTACTCCTACGAGCAGTACTTC.

The V call is TRBV20-1, the J call TRBJ2-1; 9 bases map to TRBD2. Germline CDR1 reads DFQATT; CDR2 reads SNEGSKA (reference sequence). The CDR3 has 14 amino acids. The V gene end was trimmed by 4 bases and the J gene end by 6 bases; junction bases not matched to a gene: 7. This CDR3 reads CSAKPAGGRNEQFF. DNA for the CDR3: TGCAGTGCTAAGCCGGCGGGAGGGCGCAATGAGCAGTTCTTC.

This clonotype showed up just a few times. V is TRBV27 and J is TRBJ1-2, with 10 bases that match TRBD1. CDR3 length equals 15 residues. Trimming cost V 6 bases and J 8 bases; bases outside gene matches: 12. The germline gives CDR1 MNHEY, CDR2 SMNVEV (reference sequence). The CDR3 region has the DNA TGTGCCAGCAGCCCGGACAGGGGGTCTTCGTGGGGCTACACCTTC. The encoded protein is CASSPDRGSSWGYTF.

This clonotype was counted a few times. The DNA for the CDR3 is TGTGCCAGCAGCTACGACGGAAAAAACATTCAGTACTTC. It specifies CASSYDGKNIQYF. V is TRBV7-3 and J is TRBJ2-4; D not certain. V was shortened by 4 bases and J by 4 bases, with 8 bases between the two germline ends. CDR3 size: 13 residues. CDR1 and CDR2 (germline): SGHTA, FQGTGA.

This clonotype came up many times. The chain employs TRBV5-5 and TRBJ1-1; D call uncertain. This CDR3 is 13 amino acids long. Germline values: CDR1 SGHKS, CDR2 YYEKEE (reference sequence). With 0 bases removed from V and 5 bases from J, the gap between germline ends came to 8 bases. CDR3 bases: TGTGCCAGCAGCTTGGGCAGGATGACTGAAGCTTTCTTT. This codes for CASSLGRMTEAFF.

In this sample, this clonotype turned up many times. The chain joins TRBV20-1 to TRBJ1-1; D remains ambiguous. Trimming cost V 0 bases and J 2 bases, with 10 bases left between them. The CDR3 extends over 14 amino acids. The germline V gene encodes CDR1 DFQATT and CDR2 SNEGSKA (reference sequence). The CDR3 reads CSARDWQPNTEAFF. Written as DNA, the CDR3 is TGCAGTGCTAGAGATTGGCAGCCTAACACTGAAGCTTTCTTT.

This clonotype was recorded a few times. The genes are TRBV3-1 and TRBJ2-7, with 7 bases matching TRBD2. CDR1 LGHDT and CDR2 YNNKEL come from the germline V gene (reference sequence). This CDR3 contains 15 residues. V lost 4 bases, J lost 2 bases, and 8 bases stayed unmatched. The chain's CDR3 is CASSPVASGPYEQYF. The CDR3 coding sequence is TGTGCCAGCAGCCCGGTCGCTAGCGGCCCCTACGAGCAGTACTTC.